This TCR beta chain was retrieved from a study of blood T cell repertoires in COVID-19. Study at large: Sites across the United States, Italy and Spain contributed samples from acute and convalescent COVID-19. T cells, B-cell-depleted T cells, or PBMCs supplied cDNA or gDNA.

In the source study's methods: Researchers report that nucleated cell counts were estimated from reference gene primer amplification. The table came from immunoSEQ multiplex PCR; TCRdb's copy has only in-frame clones and leaves some out. That table furnishes V, J and clone size, whereas the DNA furnished D and trimming. The sample holds roughly 31,000 clones, about 90% seen once. Germline CDR1 and CDR2: SQVTM and ANQGSEA. With 3 bases clipped from V and 3 bases from J, the junction kept 3 bases outside the gene matches. This CDR3 has 13 residues. This clonotype originated in a human donor with active COVID-19. The donor label of this sample is uncertain. The chain has TRBV29-1 and TRBJ2-7, with 9 bases aligning to TRBD1. What was sequenced was peripheral blood. DNA of the CDR3: TGCAGCGTTGAGGGGACAGGGAACTACGAGCAGTACTTC. Encoded protein: CSVEGTGNYEQYF.